This T cell receptor (beta chain) was captured by sequencing in a study of T-cell memory formation after mild COVID-19. Germline V gene lookup returns CDR1 DFQATT and CDR2 SNEGSKA (reference sequence). The CDR3 consists of 14 residues. A word on this clonotype: The junction and the germline gene differ at one end; a read error may be behind it.

TCRdb reprocessed the 5' RACE reads with MiXCR, giving one entry per CDR3 protein. In the table there are some 410,000 distinct CDR3 sequences, roughly a quarter of which are singletons. The sample was PBMCs or a T cell subset sorted from them (not recorded which). This clonotype was sampled from an adult woman who had mild COVID-19 (a few samples of this study predate the infection). Cell type and time point are not known. The chain carries TRBV20-1 and TRBJ1-2, with D possibly TRBD1 on 6 matching bases. CDR3: CSAGGAGVNYGYPF. The DNA for the CDR3 is TGCAGTGCCGGGGGGGCAGGGGTTAACTATGGCTACCCCTTC.